The 10 T cell receptor beta chains in this list originate from one sample, sequenced in a study of beta chain features in type 1 diabetes. Sequenced material consisted of expressed TCRB transcripts (all of the isolated RNA was reverse transcribed). The data were produced by immunoSEQ multiplex PCR, yet TCRdb's version contains in-frame clones alone and is incomplete. The table shows about 290,000 clones, with under 8.5% occurring only once. What was sequenced was central memory CD4+ T cells from blood. These receptors all stem from a woman under 30 in good health.

This CDR3 is CASSTSGTGGTGELFF. DNA of the CDR3: TGTGCCAGCAGTACCTCCGGGACAGGTGGGACCGGGGAGCTGTTTTTT. The V call is TRBV27, the J call TRBJ2-2; TRBD1 agrees at 8 bases. Trimming cost V 5 bases and J 5 bases; bases outside gene matches: 10. The CDR3 is 16 amino acids. CDR1 and CDR2 (germline): MNHEY, SMNVEV (reference sequence).

The chain employs TRBV27 and TRBJ2-1, with TRBD1 matching 7 bases. The junction had 5 bases not matched to a gene; V was cut back by 3 bases and J by 9 bases. The CDR3 consists of 13 residues. Germline assignment: CDR1 MNHEY and CDR2 SMNVEV (reference sequence). As DNA, the CDR3 is TGTGCCAGCAGTTTCAGACAGGGCGGTGAGCAGTTCTTC. Protein: CASSFRQGGEQFF.

This clone showed up just a few times. The chain has TRBV4-3 and TRBJ2-7; 9 positions match TRBD1. Trimming took 4 bases from V and 0 from J; bases not matched to a gene: 7. CDR1 LGHNA and CDR2 YSLEER come from the germline V gene. The CDR3 is 16 residues long. Here the CDR3 reads CASSREWTGVSYEQYF. The CDR3 region has the DNA TGCGCCAGCAGCCGAGAGTGGACAGGGGTCTCCTACGAGCAGTACTTC.

The chain employs TRBV7-2 and TRBJ1-2, with D possibly TRBD1 on 6 matching bases. The CDR3 contains 12 residues. From germline, CDR1 is SGHTA and CDR2 FQGNSA. CDR3: CAEGQQGYGYTF. CDR3 bases: TGTGCAGAAGGGCAGCAGGGGTATGGCTACACCTTC.

The chain uses TRBV7-8 and TRBJ2-3; D gene unclear. Trimming took 1 base from V and 3 from J, leaving 5 bases between them. The V gene's germline CDR1 is SGHVS and CDR2 FQNEAQ. The CDR3 covers 13 residues. The CDR3 is CASSLGTTDTQYF. The CDR3, as DNA: TGTGCCAGCAGCTTAGGGACGACAGATACGCAGTATTTT. Full variable domain (outside the CDR3, taken from reference TRBV7-8 and TRBJ2-3): GAGVSQSPRYKVAKRGQDVALRCDPISGHVSLFWYQQALGQGPEFLTYFQNEAQLDKSGLPSDRFFAERPEGSVSTLKIQRTQQEDSAVYLCASSLGTTDTQYFGPGTRLTVL.

The V call is TRBV10-2, the J call TRBJ2-1; 12 nucleotides agree with TRBD2. V gave up 6 bases and J gave up 3 bases; unmatched junction bases: 0. Germline V lookup: CDR1 WSHSY, CDR2 SAAADI. This CDR3 contains 14 residues. The CDR3 reads CASRGLAGYNEQFF. For the CDR3, the DNA is TGCGCCAGCAGGGGACTAGCGGGCTACAATGAGCAGTTCTTC.

This clone occurred many times. The chain has TRBV6-5 and TRBJ2-7, with TRBD1 matching over 8 bases. CDR1 is MNHEY and CDR2 is SVGAGI in the germline V gene. The V gene end was trimmed by 6 bases and the J gene end by 1 base; junction bases not matched to a gene: 8. The CDR3 totals 15 residues. CDR3 DNA sequence: TGTGCCAGCAGCCCTCGATGGACAGGGTCCTACGAGCAGTACTTC. Translating gives CASSPRWTGSYEQYF.

This clone was counted many times. This chain joins TRBV7-9 and TRBJ2-7; 9 bases match TRBD1. Germline CDR1 reads SEHNR; CDR2 reads FQNEAQ (reference sequence). V was pared by 2 bases and J by 1 base, with 3 bases of the junction left unmatched. The CDR3 is made up of 15 amino acids. CDR3 in DNA: TGTGCCAGCAGCTTACTAGGACAGGGGTCCTACGAGCAGTACTTC. It is translated as CASSLLGQGSYEQYF.

This sequence joins TRBV7-9 and TRBJ1-1, with a tentative D call TRBD1 (5 bases). Germline lookup yields CDR1 SEHNR and CDR2 FQNEAQ (reference sequence). Trimming removed 6 bases from V and 0 bases from J, with 17 bases in between. The CDR3 sequence is 16 residues long. CDR3 sequence (DNA): TGTGCCAGCAGGCCGTCCGAGGGGCACATGAACACTGAAGCTTTCTTT. Amino acids: CASRPSEGHMNTEAFF.

This clone was counted a few times. The chain has TRBV15 and TRBJ1-4, with D possibly matching TRBD1 (5 bases). The V gene lost 0 bases and the J gene lost 7 bases, with 9 bases spanning the gap. The CDR3 loop spans 14 amino acids. The V gene's germline CDR1 is LNHNV and CDR2 YYDKDF (reference sequence). The CDR3 region is CATSRDYQGEKLFF. CDR3 bases: TGTGCCACCAGCAGAGATTACCAGGGTGAAAAACTGTTTTTT.